The 2 T cell receptor beta chains presented below share a single source sample, sequenced in a study of shared clonotypes between healthy human individuals. Sequencing used immunoSEQ multiplex PCR; TCRdb keeps in-frame clones, though not all of them. Among roughly 1,000,000 clones listed, approximately 78% were seen once. The sequenced sample was memory CD4+ T cells from PBMCs. Documented subset: CD45RA-negative fraction. Every receptor here comes from a man aged 18 to 35 in good health. Some clones in this sample may be carry-over from other donors' samples.

The chain joins TRBV4-1 to TRBJ2-7, with D maybe TRBD1 (6 bases). V shed 2 bases and J shed 3 bases, with 17 bases lying between them. This CDR3 comprises 16 residues. Germline loops: CDR1 MGHRA, CDR2 YSYEKL. CDR3 bases: TGCGCCAGCAGCCAAACGCCAGGGACACGATACTACGAGCAGTACTTC. Translation: CASSQTPGTRYYEQYF.

The chain links TRBV7-8 to TRBJ1-1, with 8 bases lining up with TRBD1. The CDR3 consists of 15 residues. Unmatched junction bases numbered 6, after V lost 2 bases and J lost 4 bases. Germline values: CDR1 SGHVS, CDR2 FQNEAQ. The CDR3 DNA is TGTGCCAGCAGCTTACTACAGGGGGGCGTCACTGAAGCTTTCTTT. Translating it yields CASSLLQGGVTEAFF.